This entry features one T cell receptor (beta chain) sequence. Its antigen remains unknown. The junction and the germline gene differ at one end; a read error may be behind it. Graves' hyperthyroidism showing no ophthalmopathy progression within 18 months was considered stable. This sample is drawn from a study of T cells in Graves' hyperthyroidism and ophthalmopathy. The study's findings and limits: Blood also held most thyroid clonotypes expanded beyond 0.001.

This CDR3 has 15 residues. TCR beta CDR3 regions were amplified from RNA. A set of HTBI primers served as the primers for a first-round RT-PCR of the TCR CDR3. TCRdb fed the multiplex PCR reads into MiXCR, producing one record per CDR3 protein. The sample lists 300,000 to 350,000 distinct CDR3 sequences; 16% were seen once. The sequencing input was blood. The receptor comes from a man aged 30-40 years with Graves' hyperthyroidism. This chain joins TRBV12-3 or TRBV12-4 and TRBJ2-2, with D possibly matching TRBD2 (5 bases). The CDR3 here is CASSLRGSGTRELFF. The CDR3 DNA sequence: TGTGCCAGCAGTTTAAGAGGGAGCGGCACCCGGGAGCTGTTTTTT.